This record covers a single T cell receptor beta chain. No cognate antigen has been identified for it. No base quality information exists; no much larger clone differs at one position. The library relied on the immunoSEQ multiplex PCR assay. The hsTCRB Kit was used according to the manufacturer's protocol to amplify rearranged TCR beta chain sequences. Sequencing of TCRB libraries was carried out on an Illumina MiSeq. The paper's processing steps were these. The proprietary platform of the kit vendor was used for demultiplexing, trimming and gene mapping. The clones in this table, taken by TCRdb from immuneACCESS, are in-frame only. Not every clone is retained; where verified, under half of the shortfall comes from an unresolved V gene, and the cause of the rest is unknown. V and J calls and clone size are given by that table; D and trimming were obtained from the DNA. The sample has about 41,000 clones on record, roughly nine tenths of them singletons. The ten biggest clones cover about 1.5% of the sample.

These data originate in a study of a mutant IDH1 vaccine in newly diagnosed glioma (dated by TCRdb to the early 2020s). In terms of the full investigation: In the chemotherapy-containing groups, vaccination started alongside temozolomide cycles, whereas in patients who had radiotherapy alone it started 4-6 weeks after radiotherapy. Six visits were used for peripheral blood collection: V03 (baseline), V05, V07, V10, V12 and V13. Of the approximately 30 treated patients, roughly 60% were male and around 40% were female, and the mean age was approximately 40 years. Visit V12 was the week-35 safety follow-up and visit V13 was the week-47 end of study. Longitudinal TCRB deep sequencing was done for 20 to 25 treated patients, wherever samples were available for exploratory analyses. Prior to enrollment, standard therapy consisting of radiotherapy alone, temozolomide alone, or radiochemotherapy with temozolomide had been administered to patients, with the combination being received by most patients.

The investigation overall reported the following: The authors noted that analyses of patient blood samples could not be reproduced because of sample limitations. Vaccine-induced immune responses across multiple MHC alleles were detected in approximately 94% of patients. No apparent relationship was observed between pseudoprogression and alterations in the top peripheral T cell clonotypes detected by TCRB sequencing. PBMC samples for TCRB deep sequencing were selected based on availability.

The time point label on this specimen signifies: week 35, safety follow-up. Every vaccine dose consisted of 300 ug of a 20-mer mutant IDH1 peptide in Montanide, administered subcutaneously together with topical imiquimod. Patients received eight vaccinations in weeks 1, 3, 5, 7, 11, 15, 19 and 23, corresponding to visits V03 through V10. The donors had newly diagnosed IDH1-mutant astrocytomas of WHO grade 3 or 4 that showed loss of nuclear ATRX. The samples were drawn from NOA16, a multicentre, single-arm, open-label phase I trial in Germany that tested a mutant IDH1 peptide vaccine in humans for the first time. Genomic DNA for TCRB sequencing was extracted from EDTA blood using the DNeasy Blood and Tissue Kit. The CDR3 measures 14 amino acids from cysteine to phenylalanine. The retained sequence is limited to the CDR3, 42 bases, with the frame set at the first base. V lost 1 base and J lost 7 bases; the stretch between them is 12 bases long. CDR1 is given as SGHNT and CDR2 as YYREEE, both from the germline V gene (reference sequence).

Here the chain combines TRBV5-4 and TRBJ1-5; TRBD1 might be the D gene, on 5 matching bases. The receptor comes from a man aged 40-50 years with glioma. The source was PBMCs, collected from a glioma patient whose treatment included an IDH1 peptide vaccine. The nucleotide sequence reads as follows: TGTGCCAGCAGCTTGACAGGTCGTCGCCAGCCCCAGCATTTT. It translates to CASSLTGRRQPQHF.